A single sample is the source of the 15 T cell receptor beta chains below, sequenced in a study of siplizumab effects on memory and regulatory T cells. Libraries were prepared by immunoSEQ multiplex PCR; TCRdb keeps only in-frame clonotypes and omits some of them. This table has 70,000 to 95,000 clones, just under 90% appearing once. The sequenced sample was CD4+ T cells sorted from blood. The receptor set was obtained from a human donor in good health.

The J gene is TRBJ2-5, the V gene TRBV5-1, with unresolved D. Germline V CDR1 and CDR2: SGHRS, YFSETQ. CDR3 length equals 13 residues. The V gene lost 4 bases and the J gene lost 3 bases, with 10 bases spanning the gap. The CDR3 protein is CASSLPWEETQYF. The CDR3 DNA reads as TGCGCCAGCAGCCTCCCGTGGGAAGAGACCCAGTACTTC.

The chain joins TRBV7-3 to TRBJ2-6; perhaps TRBD1 as D (5 bases). This CDR3 spans 15 amino acids. Germline CDR1 is SGHTA and CDR2 is FQGTGA. V dropped 2 bases and J dropped 3 bases, with 8 bases sitting between them. CDR3 sequence: CASSLAGNGANVLTF. The CDR3 DNA reads TGTGCCAGCAGCTTAGCAGGGAATGGGGCCAACGTCCTGACTTTC.

The gene calls are TRBV27 and TRBJ2-1; TRBD2 matches 14 bases. CDR3 length equals 15 residues. J was trimmed by 8 bases and V by 3 bases; bases with no gene match: 3. Germline V gives CDR1 MNHEY, CDR2 SMNVEV (reference sequence). This CDR3 reads CASSFGTSGSYEQFF. CDR3 bases: TGTGCCAGCAGTTTCGGGACTAGCGGGAGCTATGAGCAGTTCTTC.

This clone turned up a few times. This chain uses TRBV18 with TRBJ2-7; 12 nucleotides align to TRBD2. The junction had 4 bases not matched to a gene; V was cut back by 3 bases and J by 10 bases. This CDR3 is built from 13 residues. Germline V gene lookup returns CDR1 KGHSH and CDR2 LQKENI. The CDR3 loop is CASSPPSGRDQYF. In nucleotides, the CDR3 is TGTGCCAGCTCACCTCCTAGCGGGAGGGACCAGTACTTC.

The J gene is TRBJ2-1, the V gene TRBV6-4; D remains unclear. The CDR3 runs 14 residues. Per germline, CDR1 MRHNA and CDR2 SNTAGT. Between the trimmed V and J ends, which lost 6 bases and 9 bases, there was a span of 18 bases. The CDR3 reads CASSQLTQAREQFF. CDR3 sequence (DNA): TGTGCCAGCAGCCAACTAACGCAGGCGCGTGAGCAGTTCTTC.

The genes are TRBV11-3 and TRBJ2-2; TRBD2 agrees at 11 bases. The trim removed 1 base at V and 4 bases at J, leaving 2 bases unmatched. The CDR3 covers 16 residues. CDR1 is SGHNT and CDR2 is YENEEA in the germline V gene. CDR3: CASSLGLAGLTGELFF. The DNA for the CDR3 is TGTGCCAGCAGCTTAGGACTAGCGGGGCTCACCGGGGAGCTGTTTTTT.

The CDR3 sequence is CASSQSWADTQYF. CDR3 nucleotides: TGCGCCAGCAGCCAGTCGTGGGCAGATACGCAGTATTTT. The V and J genes are TRBV4-1 and TRBJ2-3; D remains ambiguous. The germline V gene has CDR1 MGHRA and CDR2 YSYEKL. Trimming left V 3 bases short and J 4 bases short, with 8 bases between. The length of the CDR3 is 13 residues.

V usage is TRBV7-8 and J usage is TRBJ2-1; TRBD2 matches 14 bases. The germline gives CDR1 SGHVS, CDR2 FQNEAQ. The CDR3 consists of 18 residues. The junction had 11 bases not matched to a gene; V was cut back by 4 bases and J by 6 bases. For the CDR3, the DNA is TGTGCCAGCAGCTCTGGGACTAGCGGGAGCGCGAGAGGCAATGAGCAGTTCTTC. Its protein product is CASSSGTSGSARGNEQFF.

The rearrangement links TRBV10-1 to TRBJ2-5; tentative D call: TRBD2 (6 bases). The length of the CDR3 is 15 residues. From germline, CDR1 is WNHNN and CDR2 SYGVQD (reference sequence). Trimming shortened V by 5 bases and J by 0 bases, and 13 bases separated the two germline ends. CDR3 in amino acids: CASSSGDGHQETQYF. CDR3 sequence (DNA): TGCGCCAGCAGTTCGGGAGACGGACACCAAGAGACCCAGTACTTC.

The chain links TRBV6-6 to TRBJ1-5; D not resolved. CDR1 is MNHNY and CDR2 is SVGAGI in the germline V gene (reference sequence). This CDR3 spans 12 amino acids. The V end was cut by 7 bases, the J end by 4 bases, with 8 bases between. CDR3 nucleotide sequence: TGTGCCAGCAACGGACCAAATCAGCCCCAGCATTTT. This translates into CASNGPNQPQHF.

This rearrangement joins TRBV28 to TRBJ2-7; 12 nucleotides agree with TRBD1. The CDR3 is 15 residues long. The germline CDR1 and CDR2 sequences are MDHEN and SYDVKM. V was pared by 8 bases and J by 5 bases, with 10 bases of the junction left unmatched. The CDR3 coding sequence is TGTGCCAGCGGTCGAGCCGGGACAGGGGGCCACGAGCAGTACTTC. This encodes CASGRAGTGGHEQYF.

The genes are TRBV7-9 and TRBJ1-4, with D unresolved. With 5 bases removed from V and 2 bases from J, the gap between germline ends came to 9 bases. CDR1 and CDR2 (germline): SEHNR, FQNEAQ (reference sequence). This CDR3 spans 14 amino acids. The CDR3 DNA follows: TGTGCCAGCAGCCCCACGGTCACTAATGAAAAACTGTTTTTT. Translating it yields CASSPTVTNEKLFF.

The chain links TRBV30 to TRBJ2-5; 9 bases map to TRBD1. The CDR3 has 13 residues. The V gene's germline CDR1 is GTSNPN and CDR2 SVGIG (reference sequence). The trim removed 8 bases at V and 5 bases at J, leaving 9 bases unmatched. The CDR3 here is CAGHRGRGETQYF. In DNA form, the CDR3 reads TGTGCCGGCCACAGGGGGCGAGGGGAGACCCAGTACTTC.

The chain uses TRBV6-1 and TRBJ2-7, with D perhaps TRBD1 (6 bases). The germline gives CDR1 MNHNS, CDR2 SASEGT. CDR3 size: 15 residues. V was trimmed by 2 bases and J by 5 bases, leaving 16 bases between them. The CDR3 spells CASSEYGQSVDEQYF. The CDR3 bases are TGTGCCAGCAGTGAATACGGACAGTCCGTGGACGAGCAGTACTTC.

The rearrangement links TRBV7-3 to TRBJ2-5; D not resolved. This CDR3 has 11 residues. In germline, CDR1 is SGHTA, CDR2 FQGTGA. V was shortened by 5 bases and J by 2 bases, with 3 bases between the two germline ends. This CDR3 is CASSRQETQYF. The CDR3 nucleotides read TGTGCCAGCAGCCGACAAGAGACCCAGTACTTC.